These 13 T cell receptor beta chains came from one sample sequenced in a study of beta chain features in type 1 diabetes. Sequencing targeted expressed TCRB transcripts, as all isolated RNA had been reverse transcribed. Produced via immunoSEQ multiplex PCR; TCRdb's table is partial and in-frame only. The sample records about 900,000 clones, roughly 15% being singletons. The sequencing sample was made of naive CD4+ T cells from blood. These receptors came from a woman aged 18-29 years in good health.

The chain couples TRBV21-1 to TRBJ2-3; the D call of TRBD1 is as the table states it, not checked on the DNA. TRBV21-1 is a listed pseudogene. The CDR3 sequence is 18 residues long. The CDR3 sequence is CASSQSFTDRVSADTQYF. CDR3 coding DNA: TGTGCCAGCAGCCAAAGTTTCACGGACAGGGTGTCCGCAGATACGCAGTATTTT.

This sequence joins TRBV7-2 and TRBJ2-2, with TRBD1 as a possible D gene (6 bases). There are 16 residues in the CDR3. Germline V gene lookup returns CDR1 SGHTA and CDR2 FQGNSA. Trimming removed 5 bases from V and 1 base from J, with 14 bases in between. The CDR3 sequence: CASSPQTGGNTGELFF. In nucleotides, the CDR3 is TGTGCCAGCAGCCCCCAGACAGGAGGGAACACCGGGGAGCTGTTTTTT.

In its sample, this clone was seen a few times. The chain uses TRBV28 and TRBJ1-2; D unresolved. Deletions cut 3 bases from V and 8 bases from J, with 10 bases between. The germline V gene encodes CDR1 MDHEN and CDR2 SYDVKM. The CDR3 sequence is 12 residues long. This CDR3 reads CASSFRAQGYTF. The CDR3, as DNA: TGTGCCAGCAGTTTCCGGGCGCAAGGCTACACCTTC.

The chain uses TRBV4-1 and TRBJ2-7; 9 positions agree with TRBD2. The CDR3 length is 18 residues. Germline CDR1 MGHRA, CDR2 YSYEKL. J was trimmed by 7 bases and V by 0 bases; bases with no gene match: 16. The CDR3 sequence is CASSQEKEIAGVMLEQYF. In nucleotides, the CDR3 is TGCGCCAGCAGCCAAGAGAAGGAGATAGCGGGAGTGATGTTAGAGCAGTACTTC.

The J gene is TRBJ1-4, the V gene TRBV7-2, with D possibly being TRBD1 (5 bases). Germline V gene lookup returns CDR1 SGHTA and CDR2 FQGNSA. Trimming shortened V by 5 bases and J by 10 bases, and 14 bases separated the two germline ends. CDR3 size: 13 residues. CDR3 nucleotides: TGTGCCAGCAGCCCTACAATTCAGGGAAAACTGTTTTTT. Translating it yields CASSPTIQGKLFF.

A few counts support this clone. The chain combines TRBV7-9 with TRBJ2-7, with 10 bases aligning to TRBD1. V shed 8 bases and J 5 bases; nucleotides not matched to a gene: 12. Germline lookup yields CDR1 SEHNR and CDR2 FQNEAQ (reference sequence). This CDR3 has 15 residues. The CDR3 sequence: CASALGRTGGNEQYF. Here the CDR3 DNA reads TGTGCCAGCGCTTTAGGGCGGACAGGGGGGAACGAGCAGTACTTC.

The DNA of the CDR3 is TGTGCCAGTAGTGTAACAGGGGGAATTGTCGAGCAGTACTTC. It translates to CASSVTGGIVEQYF. This sequence joins TRBV19 and TRBJ2-7, with TRBD1 identical over 8 bases. Germline CDR1 and CDR2: LNHDA and SQIVND (reference sequence). With 5 bases clipped from V and 6 bases from J, the junction kept 9 bases outside the gene matches. The length of the CDR3 is 14 residues.

This clone occurred a few times. The V call is TRBV7-6, the J call TRBJ2-2; D is perhaps TRBD1 (6 bases). V was clipped by 5 bases and J by 1 base, with 14 bases between them. Germline CDR1 and CDR2: SGHVS and FNYEAQ. The CDR3 length is 16 residues. The CDR3: CASSARPGQNTGELFF. The CDR3 DNA reads as TGTGCCAGCAGCGCGAGGCCGGGACAGAACACCGGGGAGCTGTTTTTT.

The chain joins TRBV28 to TRBJ2-1; TRBD2 agrees at 11 bases. With V trimmed by 4 bases and J by 8 bases, 10 bases remained unmatched. The length of the CDR3 is 16 residues. Germline-derived CDR1 and CDR2 are MDHEN and SYDVKM. DNA for the CDR3: TGTGCCAGCAGTTCCCTCTCGGCTAGCGGGAGGCATGAGCAGTTCTTC. Translating gives CASSSLSASGRHEQFF.

This clone has a handful of counts. The CDR3 DNA is TGTGCCAGCAGCCCCTGGCAGTCGATCTACGAGCAGTACTTC. It codes for CASSPWQSIYEQYF. The chain carries TRBV7-2 and TRBJ2-7; no clear D. The V and J ends lost 5 bases and 3 bases respectively, with 14 bases between them. Looked up from germline, CDR1 is SGHTA and CDR2 is FQGNSA. This CDR3 has 14 amino acids.

The chain employs TRBV29-1 and TRBJ2-1; no definite D call. Between the trimmed V and J ends, which lost 4 bases and 6 bases, there was a span of 16 bases. Germline CDR1 reads SQVTM; CDR2 reads ANQGSEA. CDR3 length: 14 residues. Here the CDR3 DNA reads TGCAGCGTTGTGATTCTTCACACTACCAATGAGCAGTTCTTC. Protein sequence: CSVVILHTTNEQFF.

The chain joins TRBV11-3 to TRBJ2-3; D might be TRBD1 (5 bases). This CDR3 contains 14 residues. Deletions cut 1 base from V and 2 bases from J, with 7 bases between. Germline loops: CDR1 SGHNT, CDR2 YENEEA. The CDR3 region is CASSLGRATDTQYF. The CDR3 nucleotides are TGTGCCAGCAGCTTAGGCAGGGCCACAGATACGCAGTATTTT.

The V call is TRBV11-1, the J call TRBJ2-3; 12 bases line up with TRBD2. CDR3 length: 16 amino acids. The germline gives CDR1 SGHAT, CDR2 FQDESV (reference sequence). V gave up 5 bases and J gave up 0 bases; unmatched junction bases: 3. This CDR3 is CASSPGTSGSTDTQYF. CDR3 bases: TGTGCCAGCAGCCCAGGGACTAGCGGGAGCACAGATACGCAGTATTTT.